This T cell receptor beta chain was found in a study of T-cell memory formation after mild COVID-19. The CDR3 extends over 12 amino acids. Trimming removed 8 bases at V and 10 bases at J, with 12 bases between. Germline V gene data show CDR1 as MNHEY and CDR2 as SVGAGI. Libraries for TCRalpha and TCRbeta carried sample barcodes and unique molecular identifiers via 5'RACE. TCRdb re-derived calls from the 5' RACE reads in MiXCR, one entry per CDR3 protein. The sample records approximately 290,000 distinct CDR3 sequences, just under 20% being singletons. The sequenced material came from PBMCs or a T cell subset sorted from them (not recorded which). The chain employs TRBV6-5 and TRBJ1-6; weak D call: TRBD1 (6 bases). The TCR originated in a man aged 18 to 35 who had mild COVID-19 (a few samples of this study predate the infection). Cell type and time point are not known. The chain's CDR3 is CASRLGGSPLHF. In DNA form, the CDR3 reads TGTGCCAGCCGTCTAGGGGGGTCACCCCTCCACTTT.